This TCR beta chain was profiled in a study of T cell responses to AZD1222 COVID-19 vaccine. Points from the study as a whole: Sampled repertoires all dated from after the peak T cell response.

With respect to this clone: What it binds is not known.

Investigators merged groups given second doses at roughly 4 or roughly 12 weeks. Measured with immunoSEQ multiplex PCR; TCRdb has only the in-frame clones, and not every one. The sample carries over 85,000 clones, about four fifths recorded once. This CDR3 comprises 12 residues. Per the germline V gene, CDR1 is MNHEY and CDR2 is SVGAGI. The germline V and J ends were trimmed by 5 bases and 4 bases, with 8 bases remaining between them. Sample: peripheral blood, taken 28 days after the second AZD1222 dose. This receptor was taken from an adult who received the AZD1222 COVID-19 vaccine. The chain couples TRBV6-5 to TRBJ1-2; possible D gene TRBD1, 5 bases. Here the CDR3 DNA reads TGTGCCAGCAGTCGAGACAGCTATGGCTACACCTTC. Its translation is CASSRDSYGYTF.